This record concerns one T cell receptor (beta chain) sequence. Its antigen is as yet unknown. Profiling relied on immunoSEQ multiplex PCR, and the TCRdb table lists in-frame clones only, not all of them. The sample shows about 2.4 million clones, over 85% of them seen only once. This sample was included in a study of shared clonotypes between healthy human individuals. Study-level results: Naive subsets generally exceeded memory subsets in estimated richness. Sorted-subset sequencing was shown by rarefaction to be incomplete despite large depth. Naive CD4 clonotypes were shared across several donors at roughly 5.5%.

The germline gives CDR1 MNHEY, CDR2 SMNVEV (reference sequence). The CDR3 runs 14 residues. V dropped 1 base and J dropped 5; count of bases not matched to a gene: 4. The receptor was isolated from a man in his late teens or twenties in good health. Some clones in this sample may be carry-over from other donors' samples. Material: naive CD4+ T cells from PBMCs. Subset meaning: CD45RA+ positively selected. The chain couples TRBV27 to TRBJ2-7; 8 bases agree with TRBD2. The CDR3 DNA sequence: TGTGCCAGCAGTTTATATCCGGGAGGGAACGAGCAGTACTTC. Its translation is CASSLYPGGNEQYF.